These T cell receptor beta chains were read from a single sample in a study of cytomegalovirus exposure and HLA in healthy donors. The assay was immunoSEQ multiplex PCR, and TCRdb's table has in-frame clones only and misses some. The sample contains 260,000 or so clones, 87% of which appear only once. Material for sequencing was PBMCs. The receptors derive from a man aged 18 to 35 in good health and CMV-seronegative. The CDR3 runs from the conserved cysteine through the conserved F or W. D genes are given only for firm matches. Clone sizes are given selectively: once, few, many, or a class where the clone is expanded.

V gene	J gene	clone size	D gene	CDR3 DNA	CDR3 protein
TRBV5-1	TRBJ2-3	once	TRBD2	TGCGCCAGCAGCTTGCCCGGACTAGCGGGCACAGATACGCAGTATTTT	CASSLPGLAGTDTQYF
TRBV6-1	TRBJ2-7	.	.	TGTGCCAGGCTCTTGGGGCACCCCGAGCAGTACTTC	CARLLGHPEQYF
TRBV7-2	TRBJ2-7	.	.	TGTGCCAGCAGCTTAGTTACCCACTTTACCGAGCAGTACTTC	CASSLVTHFTEQYF
TRBV30	TRBJ2-2	.	.	TGTGCCTGGAGCGTCCCCGGGAACACCGGGGAGCTGTTTTTT	CAWSVPGNTGELFF
TRBV28	TRBJ1-5	.	.	TGTGCCAGCAGTTTAATGGGGGCCCGTCAGCCCCAGCATTTT	CASSLMGARQPQHF
TRBV2	TRBJ2-2	once	TRBD2	TGTGCCATCACAGCGGGAGGGAGGGTCGCGAACACCGGGGAGCTGTTTTTT	CAITAGGRVANTGELFF
TRBV7-9	TRBJ1-4	.	.	TGTGCCAGCAGCTCCGGCGGGCCGGGTGAAAAACTGTTTTTT	CASSSGGPGEKLFF
TRBV18	TRBJ1-4	.	.	TGTGCCAGCTCAGCTTATGGACATGATGAAAAACTGTTTTTT	CASSAYGHDEKLFF
TRBV19	TRBJ1-1	.	.	TGTGCCAGTAGTATCCCGAGGGGACAAAAGCCTTCGAACACTGAAGCTTTCTTT	CASSIPRGQKPSNTEAFF
TRBV29-1	TRBJ2-2	.	.	TGCAGCGTCCAGAGGGCTAGGGCGACCGGGGAGCTGTTTTTT	CSVQRARATGELFF
TRBV5-5	TRBJ2-7	.	TRBD1	TGTGCCAGCAGCTCCCGACAGGGGGTGTACGAGCAGTACTTC	CASSSRQGVYEQYF
TRBV10-3	TRBJ1-6	once	.	TGTGCCACCCAGGGTTCCTATAATTCACCCCTCCACTTT	CATQGSYNSPLHF
TRBV28	TRBJ2-7	.	.	TGTGCCAGCAGTTTACGGTCCTACGAGCAGTACTTC	CASSLRSYEQYF
TRBV6-1	TRBJ2-1	.	.	TGTGCCAGCAGTGAAGTAATCAATGAGCAGTTCTTC	CASSEVINEQFF
TRBV6-1	TRBJ1-1	.	.	TGTGCCAGCAGTGTATTCCTAAGGGGTGAAGCTTTCTTT	CASSVFLRGEAFF
TRBV5-4	TRBJ2-7	.	TRBD1	TGTGCCAGTGGGACAGGGGGGGACTACGAGCAGTACTTC	CASGTGGDYEQYF
TRBV18	TRBJ1-3	.	.	TGTGCCAGCTCACCCACCGCGGCAAGCTCTGGAAACACCATATATTTT	CASSPTAASSGNTIYF
TRBV5-1	TRBJ2-1	.	.	TGCGCCAGCAGCTTGTCGGACTTATCCTACAATGAGCAGTTCTTC	CASSLSDLSYNEQFF
TRBV9	TRBJ2-1	.	.	TGTGCCAGCAGCGTCTCCGGGACTGATACCTACAATGAGCAGTTCTTC	CASSVSGTDTYNEQFF
TRBV6-5	TRBJ1-5	.	TRBD1	TGTGCCAGCAGATCCCAGGGGGCGAGTCAGCCCCAGCATTTT	CASRSQGASQPQHF
TRBV4-1	TRBJ2-1	.	.	TGCGCCAGCAGCCAAGATCGGGGGGCCGCCTACAATGAGCAGTTCTTC	CASSQDRGAAYNEQFF
TRBV5-5	TRBJ1-4	.	TRBD1	TGTGCCAGCAGCTTGACAGGGGCGGGGGAAAAACTGTTTTTT	CASSLTGAGEKLFF
TRBV6-5	TRBJ2-7	.	TRBD1	TGTGCCAGCAGTTACTCGAGAGGACAGGGGAGGTACGAGCAGTACTTC	CASSYSRGQGRYEQYF
TRBV7-9	TRBJ2-5	.	.	TGTGCCAGCAGCTTAGTCCCCAGGGTTGAAGAGACCCAGTACTTC	CASSLVPRVEETQYF
TRBV4-1	TRBJ2-1	.	.	TGCGCCAGCAGCCAAGTCCGCTCTAGTCCCCAGTTCTTC	CASSQVRSSPQFF
TRBV18	TRBJ1-2	.	.	TGTGCCAGCTCACCACGGACAGAAAATGGCTACACCTTC	CASSPRTENGYTF
TRBV6-1	TRBJ1-2	once	.	TGTGCCAGCGGGGTGGCAGGGCCGATGGGCTACACCTTC	CASGVAGPMGYTF
TRBV25-1	TRBJ1-5	.	TRBD1	TGTGCCAGCAGGGCGGGACAGAGTCAGCCCCAGCATTTT	CASRAGQSQPQHF
TRBV7-2	TRBJ1-1	.	.	TGTGCCAGCAGCTTAGGTAGCACTGAAGCTTTCTTT	CASSLGSTEAFF
TRBV28	TRBJ1-5	once	TRBD1	TGTGCCAGCAGCGGGACAGAGCGATATAGCAATCAGCCCCAGCATTTT	CASSGTERYSNQPQHF
TRBV2	TRBJ2-7	once	TRBD1	TGTGCCAGCAGTGACGGACAGGGGAATTACGAGCAGTACTTC	CASSDGQGNYEQYF
TRBV30	TRBJ1-1	few	.	TGTGCCTGGAGTGCTCACACGAACACTGAAGCTTTCTTT	CAWSAHTNTEAFF
TRBV5-1	TRBJ1-5	.	.	TGCGCCAGCAGCCTGTCGGTGGATCAGCCCCAGCATTTT	CASSLSVDQPQHF
TRBV9	TRBJ1-2	.	.	TGTGCCAGCAGCGATCCAGGAACAGGGATAGGCTACACCTTC	CASSDPGTGIGYTF
TRBV9	TRBJ1-2	.	TRBD1	TGTGCCAGCAGCGCCCGGACAGGGTCGTACTATGGCTACACCTTC	CASSARTGSYYGYTF
TRBV15	TRBJ2-5	.	TRBD2	TGTGCCACCAGGCGGGGGAGCCAAGAGACCCAGTACTTC	CATRRGSQETQYF
TRBV21-1	TRBJ2-2	.	.	TGTGCCAGCCGGACTAGCTTCACCGGGGAGCTGTTTTTT	CASRTSFTGELFF
TRBV29-1	TRBJ2-1	.	TRBD2	TGCAGCGTCCAACCGACGACTAGCGGGGCCCTCAATGAGCAGTTCTTC	CSVQPTTSGALNEQFF
TRBV4-2	TRBJ1-1	once	TRBD1	TGTGCCAGCAGCCAAGATAGGGACAGGGGGCCACCGAACACTGAAGCTTTCTTT	CASSQDRDRGPPNTEAFF
TRBV12-5	TRBJ1-2	.	TRBD1	TGTGCTAGTGGTTTGGTACCGACAGGGTCTGGCTACACCTTC	CASGLVPTGSGYTF
TRBV2	TRBJ1-2	.	.	TGTGCCAGCAGTGATAACGAGAACTATGGCTACACCTTC	CASSDNENYGYTF
TRBV6-6	TRBJ2-4	.	.	TGTGCCAGCAGTAAACCGACGGACAGAACGTACTTC	CASSKPTDRTYF
TRBV5-3	TRBJ1-6	.	.	TGTGCCAGAAGAGGCAGGGGTTATAATTCACCCCTCCACTTT	CARRGRGYNSPLHF